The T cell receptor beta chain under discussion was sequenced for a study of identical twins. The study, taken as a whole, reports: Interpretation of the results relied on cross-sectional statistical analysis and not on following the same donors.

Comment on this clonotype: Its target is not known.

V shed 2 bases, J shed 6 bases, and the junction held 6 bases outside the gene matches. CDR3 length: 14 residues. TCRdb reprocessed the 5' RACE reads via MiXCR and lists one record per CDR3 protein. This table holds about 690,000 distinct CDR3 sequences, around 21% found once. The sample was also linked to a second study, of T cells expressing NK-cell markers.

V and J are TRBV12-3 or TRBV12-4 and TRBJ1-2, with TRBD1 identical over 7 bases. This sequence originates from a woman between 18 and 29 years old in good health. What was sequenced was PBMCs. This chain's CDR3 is CASSLSPDRDGYTF. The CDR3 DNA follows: TGTGCCAGCAGTTTATCCCCCGACAGGGATGGCTACACCTTC.